Shown below are 13 T cell receptor beta chains from a single sample sequenced in a study of blood T cells in healthy people across ages. Next came a second PCR, run for about 6 to 11 cycles, which used a sample-barcoded 5' primer along with a J-beta primer mix. TCRdb reprocessed the 5' RACE reads via MiXCR and lists one record per CDR3 protein. This table holds about 1,400,000 distinct CDR3 sequences, 59% found once. Material for sequencing was blood. These receptors originate from a man younger than 35 in good health.

The CDR3 region is CSARFRINRDEQFF. The DNA of the CDR3 is TGCAGTGCTCGATTTAGGATCAACCGGGATGAGCAGTTCTTC. V gene TRBV20-1 combines with J gene TRBJ2-1; D call uncertain. V lost 5 bases to trimming and J lost 8 bases, with 19 bases between them. CDR1 and CDR2 (germline): DFQATT, SNEGSKA (reference sequence). The CDR3 loop spans 14 amino acids.

This clonotype occurred a few times. The chain joins TRBV20-1 to TRBJ1-5; 7 bases fit TRBD1. Germline assignment: CDR1 DFQATT and CDR2 SNEGSKA (reference sequence). The CDR3 has 13 amino acids. The CDR3 region has the DNA TGCAGCGCATCCAGGGGGAGCAATCAGCCCCAGCATTTT. Translation: CSASRGSNQPQHF.

V and J are TRBV27 and TRBJ2-1; 8 nucleotides align to TRBD2. The CDR3 runs to 13 residues. The germline gives CDR1 MNHEY, CDR2 SMNVEV (reference sequence). Germline trimming cut 11 bases from V and 5 bases from J; bases unmatched to any gene: 8. The CDR3 bases are TGTGCCGGGGGACTAGGTCCCGACAATGAGCAGTTCTTC. This gives the protein CAGGLGPDNEQFF.

This clonotype was recorded a few times. The chain links TRBV20-1 to TRBJ2-4; 7 nucleotides align to TRBD1. Unmatched junction bases numbered 6, after V lost 1 base and J lost 6 bases. The CDR3 runs 14 residues. Per the germline V gene, CDR1 is DFQATT and CDR2 is SNEGSKA (reference sequence). CDR3 protein: CSARVQQGVNIQYF. CDR3 in DNA: TGCAGTGCTAGAGTACAGCAGGGGGTAAACATTCAGTACTTC.

The V call is TRBV28, the J call TRBJ1-1; 7 nucleotides match TRBD1. Losses at the gene ends were 5 bases for V and 5 bases for J; bases not matched to a gene: 11. From germline, CDR1 is MDHEN and CDR2 SYDVKM. The CDR3 consists of 15 residues. Here the CDR3 DNA reads TGTGCCAGCAGTCTCTCGACAGGGTTAAAGACTGAAGCTTTCTTT. It specifies CASSLSTGLKTEAFF.

This clonotype occurred a few times. The rearrangement uses TRBV20-1 and TRBJ2-1; TRBD1 aligns across 7 bases. The CDR3 is made up of 14 amino acids. J gave up 0 bases and V 6 bases, and 5 bases lay outside the gene matches. The germline V gene has CDR1 DFQATT and CDR2 SNEGSKA (reference sequence). The CDR3 is CSAPQGNSYNEQFF. The CDR3 DNA follows: TGCAGTGCCCCACAGGGGAACTCCTACAATGAGCAGTTCTTC.

The genes are TRBV28 and TRBJ2-5, with a possible D match to TRBD2 (6 bases). This CDR3 is built from 11 residues. Per the germline V gene, CDR1 is MDHEN and CDR2 is SYDVKM. V was pared by 8 bases and J by 11 bases, with 15 bases between. The CDR3 sequence is CASRGTEEQYF. In DNA form, the CDR3 reads TGTGCCAGCCGGGGGACGGAGGAGCAGTACTTC. The full variable domain, with the rest looked up from reference TRBV28 and TRBJ2-5, is DVKVTQSSRYLVKRTGEKVFLECVQDMDHENMFWYRQDPGLGLRLIYFSYDVKMKEKGDIPEGYSVSREKKERFSLILESASTNQTSMYLCASRGTEEQYFGPGTRLLVL.

The V and J genes are TRBV7-9 and TRBJ2-1; D might be TRBD2 (6 bases). The CDR3 has 17 residues. Germline values: CDR1 SEHNR, CDR2 FQNEAQ (reference sequence). V gave up 1 base and J gave up 1 base, with 14 bases separating them. The CDR3: CASSLGKGGTSYNEQFF. CDR3 DNA: TGTGCCAGCAGCTTAGGGAAGGGTGGGACTTCCTACAATGAGCAGTTCTTC.

The V and J genes are TRBV29-1 and TRBJ1-1; 7 bases map to TRBD1. The germline gives CDR1 SQVTM, CDR2 ANQGSEA. The length of the CDR3 is 12 residues. After removal of 6 bases from V and 3 bases from J, the junction contained 4 bases not matched to a gene. The CDR3 DNA sequence: TGCAGCGTCAGGGGGAGGGACACTGAAGCTTTCTTT. Its translation: CSVRGRDTEAFF. The entire variable domain, with the rest obtained from reference TRBV29-1 and TRBJ1-1, is as follows: SAVISQKPSRDICQRGTSLTIQCQVDSQVTMMFWYRQQPGQSLTLIATANQGSEATYESGFVIDKFPISRPNLTFSTLTVSNMSPEDSSIYLCSVRGRDTEAFFGQGTRLTVV.

This chain uses TRBV12-3 or TRBV12-4 with TRBJ2-1, with D maybe TRBD2 (5 bases). Trimming left V 8 bases short and J 10 bases short, with 18 bases between. This CDR3 spans 13 amino acids. The CDR3 here is CASHNPPSPEQFF. DNA for the CDR3: TGTGCCAGCCACAACCCCCCTAGCCCCGAGCAGTTCTTC.

The sample holds a few counts of this clonotype. The chain recombines TRBV20-1 with TRBJ2-3; 8 bases fit TRBD2. From germline, CDR1 is DFQATT and CDR2 SNEGSKA (reference sequence). This CDR3 has 13 residues. Unmatched junction bases numbered 6, after V lost 8 bases and J lost 2 bases. Written as DNA, the CDR3 is TGCAGTACCGGGACTAGGTCCACAGATACGCAGTATTTT. This gives the protein CSTGTRSTDTQYF.

This clonotype was found a few times. Here the CDR3 reads CASSQDRTNQPQHF. CDR3 sequence (DNA): TGTGCCAGCAGCCAAGATAGGACTAATCAGCCCCAGCATTTT. The chain uses TRBV3-1 and TRBJ1-5; no definite D call. V lost 0 bases and J lost 4, with 7 bases in between. Germline V gene sequence: CDR1 LGHDT, CDR2 YNNKEL (reference sequence). The CDR3 is made up of 14 amino acids.

J is TRBJ1-6 and V is TRBV20-1; the D gene is possibly TRBD1 (5 bases). V dropped 5 bases and J dropped 10 bases, with 27 bases sitting between them. The CDR3 consists of 17 residues. Germline CDR1 and CDR2: DFQATT and SNEGSKA (reference sequence). The CDR3 protein is CSAGSLSGQGSGSPLHF. CDR3 nucleotide sequence: TGCAGTGCTGGCAGCCTTTCGGGTCAGGGTTCGGGCTCACCCCTCCACTTT.